This T cell receptor (beta chain) was identified in a study of CD8+ T cells in alopecia areata. Extraction and reverse transcription of RNA yielded cDNA as the sequencing template. Some clones are missing from TCRdb's copy, which holds only in-frame ones; the method was immunoSEQ multiplex PCR. The table has 180,000 or so clones, approximately 62% seen once; the top ten hold approximately 1.7%. This clone was found once. Its antigen is not known. Germline V gene sequence: CDR1 SGHTA, CDR2 FQGNSA. CDR3 length: 11 residues. The ends were cut back, 8 bases at V and 9 bases at J, with 11 bases in the middle. Study-wide results and limits: It was less clear whether patients shared TCRs than it was in mice, possibly because of HLA.

Source: CD4+ T cells sorted from blood, taken at week 0. This sequence was found in a human donor with alopecia areata. This chain links TRBV7-2 with TRBJ2-1; unclear D gene. CDR3 nucleotides: TGTGCCAGCTCCGGGTTTGGTGAGCAGTTCTTC. Its protein product is CASSGFGEQFF.